The entry below describes one TCR beta chain. No cognate antigen has been identified for it. No base quality information exists; no much larger clone differs at one position. The sample comes from a study of blood T cell repertoires in COVID-19 (dated by TCRdb to about 2020). Concerning the study at large: The collaborator samples originated in the United States, Italy and Spain and spanned the acute and convalescent phases of COVID-19. Where available, HLA class I and class II types were obtained from metadata supplied by the sample provider rather than from assay-based typing. Samples came from the ongoing ImmuneRACE study (first 160 participants) plus 1,254 subjects from 6 global collaborators. The repertoires were released in a freely available public database meant as a resource for research on the immune response to SARS-CoV-2. A de-identified subject ID, COVID-19 status, age in years and sex were almost always included in the sample metadata. The material from the prospective study consisted of cDNA or gDNA derived from T cells, B-cell-depleted T cells, or PBMCs. The dataset comprised deeply sampled blood TCRbeta repertoires from subjects exposed to, actively infected with, or recovered from COVID-19.

Collaborating institutions collected whole blood in K2EDTA tubes following their own protocols. For TCRbeta analysis, collaborator samples were shipped as frozen whole blood, as isolated PBMCs, or as DNA extracted from either sample type. TCRbeta CDR3 regions were amplified from genomic DNA using the immunoSEQ Assay, a bias-controlled multiplex PCR. The authors processed their data as follows. Within the assay, amplification of reference gene primers was used to estimate how many nucleated cells each sample contained. To quantify the absolute abundance of each unique TCRbeta CDR3 rearrangement, sequence reads were collapsed and filtered. Productive Simpson clonality was computed per sample as the square root of Simpson's diversity index over productive rearrangements. TCRdb obtained this table from immuneACCESS and retained in-frame rearrangements with V and J assigned. These tables miss some clones; where compared with another copy, unresolved V genes account for less than half of the shortfall, and the remainder is unexplained. V, J and clone size derive from that table, while D and trimming were established from the DNA sequence. The sample records about 50,000 clones, 90% to 95% of which are singletons. The ten top clones hold about 3.4% of the sample.

On the study overall, not on this receptor specifically: The quantity of clinical and demographic metadata differed by source and by participant and was supplied without curation.

Sequenced material: peripheral blood. This receptor was obtained from a human donor in a cohort sampled during active COVID-19.

The CDR3 region reads CASSLGLAGDEQFF. DNA sequence: TGTGCCAGTAGCCTTGGACTAGCGGGAGATGAGCAGTTCTTC. The chain couples TRBV19 to TRBJ2-1; TRBD2 agrees with 13 junctional bases. CDR1 LNHDA and CDR2 SQIVND are derived from the germline V gene (reference sequence). The CDR3 numbers 14 residues from cysteine through phenylalanine. Of all the DNA, just the CDR3 is kept, 42 bases in frame from base 1. From V the trimming removes 6 bases and from J it removes 8 bases, while the gene matches leave 4 bases of the junction unaccounted for.